This T cell receptor beta chain emerged from a study of blood T cells in healthy people across ages. The second PCR ran about 6 to 11 cycles with a sample-barcoded 5' primer and J-beta primers. TCRdb analysed the 5' RACE reads with MiXCR anew, one entry per CDR3 protein. Here the sample spans around 970,000 distinct CDR3 sequences, about 53% being singletons. This clonotype was observed at least ten times. CDR1 and CDR2 from the germline V gene are MGHRA and YSYEKL. The V segment lost 0 bases and the J segment 1 base; nucleotides outside the gene matches: 4. The CDR3 extends over 16 amino acids. The TCR comes from an older woman in good health. The gene calls are TRBV4-1 and TRBJ2-3; 7 nucleotides match TRBD2. Source material: blood. The CDR3, as DNA: TGCGCCAGCAGCCAAGAGGCGGGAGCGGGCACAGATACGCAGTATTTT. This translates into CASSQEAGAGTDTQYF.